One T cell receptor (beta chain) is described in this entry. The antigen remains undetermined. This record comes from a study of T cell responses to AZD1222 COVID-19 vaccine. The study, taken as a whole, reports: Only a handful of AZD1222 recipients tested seropositive at baseline. Nearly half of unique spike-specific TCRs reportedly avoided B.1.351 and B.1.1.7 mutated regions. The peak T cell response came first, and repertoires were sampled only after it.

Here immunoSEQ multiplex PCR was the method, and the copy in TCRdb shows in-frame clones only, minus some. The table lists 200,000 or so clones, approximately 90% of them singletons. The CDR3 is made up of 11 amino acids. Germline CDR1 reads SNHLY; CDR2 reads FYNNEI. V was shortened by 6 bases and J by 2 bases, with 5 bases between the two germline ends. The clonotype originates from an adult in good health. The rearrangement joins TRBV2 to TRBJ2-7; D gene ambiguous. This specimen consisted of peripheral blood, obtained on day 0 of AZD1222 vaccination. As DNA, the CDR3 is TGTGCCAGCAGCGTAACCTACGAGCAGTACTTC. It specifies CASSVTYEQYF.